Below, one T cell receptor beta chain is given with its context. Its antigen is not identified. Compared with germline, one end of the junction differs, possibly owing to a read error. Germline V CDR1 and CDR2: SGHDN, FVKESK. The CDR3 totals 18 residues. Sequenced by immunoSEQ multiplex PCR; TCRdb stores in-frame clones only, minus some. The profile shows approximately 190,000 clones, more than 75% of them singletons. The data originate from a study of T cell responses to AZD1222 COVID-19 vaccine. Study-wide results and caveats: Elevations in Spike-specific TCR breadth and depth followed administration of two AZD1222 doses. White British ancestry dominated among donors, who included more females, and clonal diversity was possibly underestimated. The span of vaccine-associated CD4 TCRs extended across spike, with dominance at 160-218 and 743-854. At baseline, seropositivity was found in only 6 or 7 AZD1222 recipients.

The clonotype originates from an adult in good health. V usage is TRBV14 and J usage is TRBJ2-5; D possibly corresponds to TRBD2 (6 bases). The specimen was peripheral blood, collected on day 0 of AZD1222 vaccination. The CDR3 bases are TGTGCCAGCAGTCAAGCTTGGAGGGGACGTCCTTGGGGCGAGACCCAGTACTTC. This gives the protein CASSQAWRGRPWGETQYF.